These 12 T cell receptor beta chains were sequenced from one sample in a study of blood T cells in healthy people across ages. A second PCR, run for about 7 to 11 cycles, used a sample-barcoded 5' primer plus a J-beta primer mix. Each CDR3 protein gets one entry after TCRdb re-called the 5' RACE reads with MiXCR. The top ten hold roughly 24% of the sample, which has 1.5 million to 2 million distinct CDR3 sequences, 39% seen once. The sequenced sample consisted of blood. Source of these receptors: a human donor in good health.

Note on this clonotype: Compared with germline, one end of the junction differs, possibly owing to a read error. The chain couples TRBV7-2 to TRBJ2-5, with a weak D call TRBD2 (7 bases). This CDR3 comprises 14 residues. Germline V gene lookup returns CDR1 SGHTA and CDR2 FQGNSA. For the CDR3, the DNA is TGTGCCAGCAGATTAGGGGGGGGCATCGAGACCCAGTACTTC. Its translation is CASRLGGGIETQYF.

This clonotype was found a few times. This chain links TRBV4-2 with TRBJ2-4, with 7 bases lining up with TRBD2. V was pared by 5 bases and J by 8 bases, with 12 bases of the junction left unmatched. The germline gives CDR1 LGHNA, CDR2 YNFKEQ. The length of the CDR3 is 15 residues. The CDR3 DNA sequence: TGTGCCAGCAGCATCGAAGTGGGGGGGGGAGACATTCAGTACTTC. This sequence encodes CASSIEVGGGDIQYF.

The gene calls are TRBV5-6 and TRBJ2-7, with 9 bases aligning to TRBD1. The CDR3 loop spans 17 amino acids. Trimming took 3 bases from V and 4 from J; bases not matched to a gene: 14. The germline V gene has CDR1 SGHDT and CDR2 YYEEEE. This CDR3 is CASSSVSTGGRGYEQYF. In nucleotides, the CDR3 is TGTGCCAGCAGCTCGGTTTCGACAGGGGGAAGGGGTTACGAGCAGTACTTC.

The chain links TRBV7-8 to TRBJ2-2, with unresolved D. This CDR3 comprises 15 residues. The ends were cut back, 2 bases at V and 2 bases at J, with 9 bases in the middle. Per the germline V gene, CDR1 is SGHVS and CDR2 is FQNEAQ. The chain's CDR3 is CASSLWGPNTGELFF. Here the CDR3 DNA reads TGTGCCAGCAGCTTATGGGGTCCAAACACCGGGGAGCTGTTTTTT.

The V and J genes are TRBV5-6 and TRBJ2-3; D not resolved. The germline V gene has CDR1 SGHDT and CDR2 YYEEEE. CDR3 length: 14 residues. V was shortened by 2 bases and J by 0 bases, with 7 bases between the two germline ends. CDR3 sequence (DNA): TGTGCCAGCAGCTTAATAGACAGCACAGATACGCAGTATTTT. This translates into CASSLIDSTDTQYF.

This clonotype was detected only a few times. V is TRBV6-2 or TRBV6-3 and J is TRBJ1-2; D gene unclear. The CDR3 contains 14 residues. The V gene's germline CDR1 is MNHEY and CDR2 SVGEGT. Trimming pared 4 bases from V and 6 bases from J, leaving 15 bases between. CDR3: CASSFSYPLHGYTF. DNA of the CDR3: TGTGCCAGCAGTTTCTCATATCCCCTCCATGGCTACACCTTC.

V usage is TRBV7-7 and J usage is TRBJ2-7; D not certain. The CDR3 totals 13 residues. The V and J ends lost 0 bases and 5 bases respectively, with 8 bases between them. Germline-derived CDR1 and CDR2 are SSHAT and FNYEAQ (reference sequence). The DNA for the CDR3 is TGTGCCAGCAGCTTAGCGCTAAAGGACGAGCAGTACTTC. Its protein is CASSLALKDEQYF.

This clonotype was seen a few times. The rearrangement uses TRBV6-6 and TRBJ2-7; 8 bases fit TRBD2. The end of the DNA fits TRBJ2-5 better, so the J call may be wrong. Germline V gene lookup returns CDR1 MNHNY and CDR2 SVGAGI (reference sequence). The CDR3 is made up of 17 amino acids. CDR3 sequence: CASSYSQRGGSRETQYF. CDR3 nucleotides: TGTGCCAGCAGTTACTCCCAACGGGGGGGCTCTCGAGAGACCCAGTACTTC.

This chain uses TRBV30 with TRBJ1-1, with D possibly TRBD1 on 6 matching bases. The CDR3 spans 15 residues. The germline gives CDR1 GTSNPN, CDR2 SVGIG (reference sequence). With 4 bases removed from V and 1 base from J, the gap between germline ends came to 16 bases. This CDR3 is CAWTSGGARNTEAFF. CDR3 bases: TGTGCCTGGACGAGTGGGGGGGCGAGGAACACTGAAGCTTTCTTT.

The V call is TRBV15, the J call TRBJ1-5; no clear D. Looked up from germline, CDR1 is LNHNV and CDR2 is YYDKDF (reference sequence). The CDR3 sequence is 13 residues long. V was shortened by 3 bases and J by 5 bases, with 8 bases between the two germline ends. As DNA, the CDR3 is TGTGCCACCAGCAGTTCTCGTCATCAGCCCCAGCATTTT. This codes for CATSSSRHQPQHF.

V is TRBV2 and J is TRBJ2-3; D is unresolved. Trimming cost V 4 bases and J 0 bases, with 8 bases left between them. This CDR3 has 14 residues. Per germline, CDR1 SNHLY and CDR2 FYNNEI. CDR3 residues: CASSGPLSTDTQYF. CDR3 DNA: TGTGCCAGCAGTGGCCCACTAAGCACAGATACGCAGTATTTT.

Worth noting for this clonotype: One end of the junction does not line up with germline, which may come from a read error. The chain's CDR3 is CATNRDLTDMQYF. Written as DNA, the CDR3 is TGTGCCACGAACCGGGACCTCACAGATATGCAGTATTTT. The chain is built from TRBV15 and TRBJ2-3; TRBD1 or TRBD2 may be the D gene (5 bases each). Germline values: CDR1 LNHNV, CDR2 YYDKDF (reference sequence). The CDR3 runs to 13 residues.